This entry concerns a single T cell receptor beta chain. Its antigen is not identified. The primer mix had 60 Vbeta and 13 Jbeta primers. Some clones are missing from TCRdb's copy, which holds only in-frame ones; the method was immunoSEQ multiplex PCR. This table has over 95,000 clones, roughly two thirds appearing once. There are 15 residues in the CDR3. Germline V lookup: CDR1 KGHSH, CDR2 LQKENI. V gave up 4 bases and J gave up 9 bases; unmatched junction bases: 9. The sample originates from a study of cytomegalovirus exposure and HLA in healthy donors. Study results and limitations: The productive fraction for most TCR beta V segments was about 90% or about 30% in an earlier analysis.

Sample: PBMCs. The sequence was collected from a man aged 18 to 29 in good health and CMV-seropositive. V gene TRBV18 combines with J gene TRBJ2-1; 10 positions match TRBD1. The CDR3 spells CASSLGQGREPEQFF. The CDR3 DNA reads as TGTGCCAGCTCACTGGGACAGGGGAGAGAACCTGAGCAGTTCTTC.